The present TCR beta chain was sequenced within a study of blood T cell repertoires in COVID-19 (dated by TCRdb to about 2020). Study-wide context: Collaborator samples came from the United States, Italy and Spain and covered acute and convalescent phases of COVID-19. The material from the prospective study consisted of cDNA or gDNA derived from T cells, B-cell-depleted T cells, or PBMCs. The dataset comprised deeply sampled blood TCRbeta repertoires from subjects exposed to, actively infected with, or recovered from COVID-19. The repertoires were released in a freely available public database intended as a resource for research on the immune response to SARS-CoV-2. The samples were drawn from the first 160 participants of the ongoing ImmuneRACE study and from roughly 1,300 subjects provided by 6 global collaborators. The sample metadata nearly always contained a de-identified subject ID, COVID-19 status, age in years and sex. Where available, HLA class I and class II types were taken from metadata supplied by the sample provider and were not determined by assay-based typing. What the research found in general, with its limitations: How much clinical and demographic metadata was included differed by source and by participant, and the metadata was provided uncurated.

On this clone itself: It lacks a known antigen. Qualities for individual bases were not recorded, and no much larger clone is one base off.

TCRbeta CDR3 regions were amplified from genomic DNA by means of the immunoSEQ Assay, a bias-controlled multiplex PCR. In the original analysis: Nucleated cell counts per sample were estimated from amplification of reference gene primers within the assay. Sequence reads were collapsed and filtered to measure the absolute abundance of every unique TCRbeta CDR3 rearrangement. Productive Simpson clonality was computed per sample as the square root of Simpson's diversity index over productive rearrangements. TCRdb retrieved this table from immuneACCESS and kept in-frame rearrangements only. Not all clones are present; in checked studies, unresolved V genes account for under half, and no reason is known for the remainder. Clonal size and the V and J genes are those of that table, whereas D and trimming came from the DNA. Across this sample there are about 59,000 clones, with about 70% seen only once. Approximately 15% of the sample belongs to the ten largest clones.

Whole blood was collected in K2EDTA tubes by collaborating institutions according to the institutions' own protocols. For TCRbeta analysis, collaborators shipped samples as frozen whole blood, isolated PBMCs, or DNA extracted from either of those sample types. V lost 5 bases and J lost 4 bases, and the count of bases not matched to a germline gene is 6. The CDR3 spans 16 residues, from the cysteine through the phenylalanine. Just the 48-base CDR3 DNA is kept, in frame starting at base 1. Via the germline V gene, CDR1 is SNHLY and CDR2 FYNNEI. The receptor chain draws on TRBV2 and TRBJ2-2; TRBD2 agrees with 11 junctional bases. Sequencing input: peripheral blood. The receptor comes from a woman aged 70-85 years with acute or convalescent COVID-19. The DNA sequence is given as TGTGCCAGCAGTTTTAGCGGGGGGGCCGGCACCGGGGAGCTGTTTTTT. This sequence encodes CASSFSGGAGTGELFF.